This T cell receptor (beta chain) was identified during a study of blood T cell repertoires in COVID-19. As handled by the study authors: Reference gene primers were amplified, and this amplification served to estimate nucleated cell counts. Libraries were prepared by immunoSEQ multiplex PCR; TCRdb keeps only in-frame clonotypes and omits some of them. The V and J calls and clone size were taken over from that table, and D and trimming were inferred from the DNA. The repertoire includes under 40,000 clones, approximately 91% of them detected once, and roughly 6.1% sits in the top ten. Trimming left V 5 bases short and J 2 bases short, with 12 bases between. The CDR3 loop spans 14 amino acids. Germline V gene data show CDR1 as LNHDA and CDR2 as SQIVND (reference sequence).

What was sequenced was peripheral blood. The chain couples TRBV19 to TRBJ1-2, with D tentatively TRBD1 (5 bases). This TCR was sampled from a human donor in a cohort sampled during active COVID-19. This chain's CDR3 is CASSVHGQNYGYTF. CDR3 in DNA: TGTGCCAGTAGTGTTCACGGACAAAACTATGGCTACACCTTC. Supplemented by reference TRBV19 and TRBJ1-2, the full variable domain reads DGGITQSPKYLFRKEGQNVTLSCEQNLNHDAMYWYRQDPGQGLRLIYYSQIVNDFQKGDIAEGYSVSREKKESFPLTVTSAQKNPTAFYLCASSVHGQNYGYTFGSGTRLTVV.